The 32 T cell receptor beta chains below come from one sample, sequenced in a study of blood T cell repertoires in COVID-19. TCRdb's table, derived via immunoSEQ multiplex PCR, lists solely in-frame clones and lacks some. The table lists 30,000 to 40,000 clones, about 76% of them singletons, with under 12% in the top ten. Sequences were obtained from peripheral blood. Receptors originate from a man between 65 and 79 years old with COVID-19, enrolled during active disease.

The gene calls are TRBV28 and TRBJ1-2; 8 nucleotides agree with TRBD1. J lost 5 bases, V lost 11 bases, and 16 bases had no gene match. Germline V gene lookup returns CDR1 MDHEN and CDR2 SYDVKM. The CDR3 totals 15 residues. The CDR3, as DNA: TGTGCCGTCCCCAGGGCAGGGGGCGTGAGGTATGGCTACACCTTC. This translates into CAVPRAGGVRYGYTF.

The genes are TRBV27 and TRBJ1-3; TRBD1 is a possible D gene (5 bases). Germline V gene data show CDR1 as MNHEY and CDR2 as SMNVEV (reference sequence). V lost 6 bases to trimming and J lost 3 bases, with 12 bases between them. The CDR3 covers 14 residues. The CDR3, as DNA: TGTGCCAGCAGCCCAGGGAGGGGTGGAAACACCATATATTTT. Translating it yields CASSPGRGGNTIYF.

This chain links TRBV5-8 with TRBJ1-1; 10 bases line up with TRBD1. The junction had 10 bases not matched to a gene; V was cut back by 5 bases and J by 0 bases. Germline lookup yields CDR1 SGHTS and CDR2 YDEGEE. This CDR3 is 17 amino acids long. The CDR3 spells CASSPGTGVIMNTEAFF. The CDR3 DNA sequence: TGTGCCAGCAGTCCCGGGACAGGGGTTATCATGAACACTGAAGCTTTCTTT. The full variable domain, its missing parts supplied by reference TRBV5-8 and TRBJ1-1, is EAGVTQSPTHLIKTRGQQATLRCSPISGHTSVYWYQQALGLGLQFLLWYDEGEERNRGNFPPRFSGRQFPNYSSELNVNALELEDSALYLCASSPGTGVIMNTEAFFGQGTRLTVV.

J is TRBJ1-6 and V is TRBV20-1; 7 bases are shared with TRBD1. In germline, CDR1 is DFQATT, CDR2 SNEGSKA (reference sequence). Germline trimming cut 3 bases from V and 7 bases from J; bases unmatched to any gene: 9. CDR3 length: 15 amino acids. CDR3 protein: CSASNRGTQNSPLHF. Written as DNA, the CDR3 is TGCAGTGCTAGTAACAGGGGTACCCAAAATTCACCCCTCCACTTT.

This clone was seen at least ten times. The V and J genes are TRBV4-2 and TRBJ1-4, with 9 bases matching TRBD1. J gave up 7 bases and V 0 bases, and 9 bases lay outside the gene matches. Germline lookup yields CDR1 LGHNA and CDR2 YNFKEQ. The CDR3 covers 17 residues. CDR3 nucleotide sequence: TGTGCCAGCAGCCAAGATTCCGCCGGGACAGGGAGTGAAAAACTGTTTTTT. It yields the protein CASSQDSAGTGSEKLFF.

The sample holds a few counts of this clone. The chain carries TRBV7-8 and TRBJ2-3, with D uncertain. The CDR3 extends over 14 amino acids. The germline V gene encodes CDR1 SGHVS and CDR2 FQNEAQ. Trimming removed 4 bases from V and 2 bases from J, with 10 bases in between. This CDR3 is CASSYEYSTDTQYF. The CDR3 nucleotides read TGTGCCAGCAGCTATGAGTACTCCACAGATACGCAGTATTTT.

The chain combines TRBV6-5 with TRBJ2-2; 7 nucleotides agree with TRBD2. V was pared by 8 bases and J by 14 bases, with 17 bases of the junction left unmatched. The CDR3 is 14 residues long. Germline-derived CDR1 and CDR2 are MNHEY and SVGAGI. CDR3 amino acids: CASSIAPGGSQLFF. The CDR3 DNA reads as TGTGCCAGCTCCATAGCCCCCGGCGGGAGTCAACTGTTTTTT.

The sample holds a few counts of this clone. The chain couples TRBV7-3 to TRBJ2-7, with 7 bases matching TRBD1. The CDR3 is 15 residues long. Trimming cost V 2 bases and J 3 bases; bases outside gene matches: 7. Germline CDR1 reads SGHTA; CDR2 reads FQGTGA. CDR3 DNA sequence: TGTGCCAGCAGCTTAGCCGCGACAGGGTTCTACGAGCAGTACTTC. Encoded protein: CASSLAATGFYEQYF.

The chain employs TRBV7-2 and TRBJ1-5; D not certain. The CDR3 spans 13 residues. CDR1 is SGHTA and CDR2 is FQGNSA in the germline V gene. V was trimmed by 2 bases and J by 2 bases, leaving 4 bases between them. CDR3 sequence reads: CASSLSGNQPQHF. The CDR3 region has the DNA TGTGCCAGCAGCTTATCAGGCAATCAGCCCCAGCATTTT.

The V gene is TRBV5-4, the J gene TRBJ1-1; 7 bases line up with TRBD1. The CDR3 runs 14 residues. The germline gives CDR1 SGHNT, CDR2 YYREEE (reference sequence). With 2 bases clipped from V and 7 bases from J, the junction kept 8 bases outside the gene matches. The CDR3 region is CASSLRGRAGEAFF. The CDR3 nucleotides are TGTGCCAGCAGCTTAAGGGGGCGCGCGGGTGAAGCTTTCTTT.

This clone has only one observation. The chain combines TRBV21-1 with TRBJ2-4; TRBD2, the D gene given by the table, was not confirmed from the DNA. TRBV21-1 corresponds to a pseudogene. The CDR3 totals 15 residues. The DNA of the CDR3 is TGTGCCAGCAGGACTCCCGGGGGAGCCAAAAACATTCAGTACTTC. Translation: CASRTPGGAKNIQYF.

This chain links TRBV10-3 with TRBJ1-2; 7 positions agree with TRBD1. This CDR3 is built from 14 residues. Germline V gene data show CDR1 as ENHRY and CDR2 as SYGVKD. V lost 0 bases and J lost 5; bases outside the gene matches: 3. CDR3 residues: CAISESRGQYGYTF. As DNA, the CDR3 is TGTGCCATCAGTGAGTCGAGGGGGCAGTATGGCTACACCTTC.

V is TRBV13 and J is TRBJ2-7; tentative D call: TRBD1 (6 bases). The CDR3 has 14 residues. V lost 1 base to trimming and J lost 5 bases, with 12 bases between them. Germline lookup yields CDR1 PRHDT and CDR2 FYEKMQ (reference sequence). The CDR3 region is CASSLVGQIHEQYF. The DNA for the CDR3 is TGTGCCAGCAGCTTAGTAGGACAGATCCACGAGCAGTACTTC.

This clone was detected a few times. The chain carries TRBV28 and TRBJ2-7; D gene ambiguous. Germline CDR1 reads MDHEN; CDR2 reads SYDVKM. The CDR3 covers 11 residues. Between the trimmed V and J ends, which lost 10 bases and 2 bases, there was a span of 9 bases. The CDR3 DNA reads as TGTGCCACGTTGACACCCTACGAGCAGTACTTC. Translation: CATLTPYEQYF.

This clone was detected once. The V gene is TRBV7-8, the J gene TRBJ2-2, with 8 bases matching TRBD1. Trimming took 3 bases from V and 3 from J; bases not matched to a gene: 9. Per germline, CDR1 SGHVS and CDR2 FQNEAQ. The CDR3 is 17 residues long. CDR3 in DNA: TGTGCCAGCAGCTTCTTGCTGGGACAGGTCGACACCGGGGAGCTGTTTTTT. Protein sequence: CASSFLLGQVDTGELFF.

The chain has TRBV27 and TRBJ2-2; D may be TRBD1 (6 bases). The length of the CDR3 is 16 residues. Germline CDR1 and CDR2: MNHEY and SMNVEV (reference sequence). Between the trimmed V and J ends, which lost 6 bases and 4 bases, there was a span of 18 bases. The CDR3 sequence: CASRHQRDTSTGELFF. DNA of the CDR3: TGTGCCAGCAGACATCAACGGGACACTAGCACCGGGGAGCTGTTTTTT.

This clone has a handful of counts. The rearrangement uses TRBV18 and TRBJ1-1; 7 nucleotides match TRBD1. CDR3 length: 16 residues. Germline-derived CDR1 and CDR2 are KGHSH and LQKENI. Unmatched junction bases numbered 16, after V lost 9 bases and J lost 3 bases. CDR3 in DNA: TGTGCCAGTCATACGGCGACAGGGAAGGTGGACACTGAAGCTTTCTTT. It translates to CASHTATGKVDTEAFF. The variable domain in full, completed from reference TRBV18 and TRBJ1-1, reads NAGVMQNPRHLVRRRGQEARLRCSPMKGHSHVYWYRQLPEEGLKFMVYLQKENIIDESGMPKERFSAEFPKEGPSILRIQQVVRGDSAAYFCASHTATGKVDTEAFFGQGTRLTVV.

The V call is TRBV6-4, the J call TRBJ2-1, with 9 bases aligning to TRBD1. The CDR3 covers 15 residues. Per germline, CDR1 MRHNA and CDR2 SNTAGT. V was pared by 4 bases and J by 4 bases, with 5 bases of the junction left unmatched. The CDR3 region is CASSGRQGVYNEQFF. Here the CDR3 DNA reads TGTGCCAGCAGTGGGAGACAGGGGGTGTACAATGAGCAGTTCTTC.

The chain employs TRBV12-3 or TRBV12-4 and TRBJ1-2; D not resolved. The CDR3 extends over 13 amino acids. V lost 5 bases to trimming and J lost 8 bases, with 15 bases between them. CDR3 sequence: CASSPLKFLGYTF. The CDR3 region has the DNA TGTGCCAGCAGTCCCCTAAAATTCCTCGGCTACACCTTC.

The chain recombines TRBV6-4 with TRBJ2-2; 12 bases align to TRBD2. Germline-derived CDR1 and CDR2 are MRHNA and SNTAGT. CDR3 length equals 16 residues. Trimming at V came to 5 bases and at J to 4 bases, leaving 5 bases not matched to a gene. CDR3 loop: CASSLTSGSSTGELFF. The CDR3 coding sequence is TGTGCCAGCAGTTTGACTAGCGGGAGTAGCACCGGGGAGCTGTTTTTT.

The rearrangement uses TRBV7-2 and TRBJ1-4; tentative D call: TRBD1 (5 bases). The CDR3 spans 14 residues. V was shortened by 5 bases and J by 8 bases, with 15 bases between the two germline ends. Germline assignment: CDR1 SGHTA and CDR2 FQGNSA. The CDR3 DNA follows: TGTGCCAGCAGCCAGCAGGGATTGGGGGAAAAACTGTTTTTT. Amino acid sequence: CASSQQGLGEKLFF. Complete variable domain (other parts from reference TRBV7-2 and TRBJ1-4): GAGVSQSPSNKVTEKGKDVELRCDPISGHTALYWYRQSLGQGLEFLIYFQGNSAPDKSGLPSDRFSAERTGGSVSTLTIQRTQQEDSAVYLCASSQQGLGEKLFFGSGTQLSVL.

This clone has a handful of counts. The chain uses TRBV7-9 and TRBJ1-3, with D perhaps matching TRBD1 (6 bases). Trimming cost V 4 bases and J 0 bases, with 10 bases left between them. There are 15 residues in the CDR3. Germline CDR1 SEHNR, CDR2 FQNEAQ (reference sequence). CDR3 DNA: TGTGCCAGCAGCTATAGGACAGTCTCTGGAAACACCATATATTTT. Protein product: CASSYRTVSGNTIYF.

J is TRBJ1-4 and V is TRBV13; D is undetermined. V lost 4 bases, J lost 5 bases, and 11 bases lay in between. Germline CDR1 reads PRHDT; CDR2 reads FYEKMQ (reference sequence). The CDR3 sequence is 14 residues long. The CDR3 DNA is TGTGCCAGCAGCTCTTCATCGGGGAATGAAAAACTGTTTTTT. Amino acids: CASSSSSGNEKLFF.

The chain joins TRBV7-9 to TRBJ2-3; no clear D. The CDR3 has 17 residues. V was trimmed by 5 bases and J by 5 bases, leaving 23 bases between them. CDR1 SEHNR and CDR2 FQNEAQ come from the germline V gene (reference sequence). CDR3: CASSGEVTETGLDTQYF. CDR3 DNA sequence: TGTGCCAGCAGCGGAGAAGTGACGGAGACGGGTTTAGATACGCAGTATTTT.

The chain links TRBV10-1 to TRBJ1-5; D is perhaps TRBD1 (5 bases). Deletions cut 4 bases from V and 6 bases from J, with 7 bases between. Looked up from germline, CDR1 is WNHNN and CDR2 is SYGVQD (reference sequence). The CDR3 is made up of 12 amino acids. The CDR3 nucleotides are TGCGCCAGCAGTGGCGGGGGTCAGCCCCAGCATTTT. Its translation is CASSGGGQPQHF.

There are a few counts of this clone. This chain uses TRBV6-2 or TRBV6-3 with TRBJ1-5, with D possibly TRBD1 on 5 matching bases. Trimming pared 2 bases from V and 3 bases from J, leaving 8 bases between. CDR3 length equals 14 residues. CDR1 is MNHEY, CDR2 SVGEGT, per germline. In DNA, the CDR3 is TGTGCCAGCAGTTACGCGGGGACCAATCAGCCCCAGCATTTT. This encodes CASSYAGTNQPQHF.

The V gene is TRBV6-4, the J gene TRBJ2-6; 7 bases line up with TRBD1. Trimming removed 3 bases from V and 2 bases from J; junction bases left unmatched: 1. The germline CDR1 and CDR2 sequences are MRHNA and SNTAGT. The CDR3 is 15 amino acids. DNA for the CDR3: TGTGCCAGCAGTGATGGACAGGCTGGGGCCAACGTCCTGACTTTC. Translated: CASSDGQAGANVLTF.

The table lists this clone with many counts. V is TRBV6-1 and J is TRBJ1-2, with D possibly being TRBD1 (5 bases). The V gene's germline CDR1 is MNHNS and CDR2 SASEGT. V shed 1 base and J shed 4 bases, with 7 bases lying between them. The CDR3 has 13 residues. The CDR3 DNA reads as TGTGCCAGCAGTGAAGGGGGCGGCTATGGCTACACCTTC. This sequence encodes CASSEGGGYGYTF.

V usage is TRBV27 and J usage is TRBJ2-7; TRBD2 matches at 8 bases. CDR1 MNHEY and CDR2 SMNVEV come from the germline V gene (reference sequence). The CDR3 runs 15 residues. V lost 3 bases to trimming and J lost 2 bases; unmatched junction nucleotides: 6. CDR3 loop: CASSLRAGGPYEQYF. The CDR3 region has the DNA TGTGCCAGCAGTTTGAGGGCGGGAGGACCCTACGAGCAGTACTTC.

A few counts support this clone. The genes are TRBV13 and TRBJ1-5, with no clear D. Germline assignment: CDR1 PRHDT and CDR2 FYEKMQ (reference sequence). V gave up 0 bases and J gave up 0 bases, with 3 bases separating them. CDR3 length equals 14 residues. DNA of the CDR3: TGTGCCAGCAGCTTAGGATATAGCAATCAGCCCCAGCATTTT. The encoded protein is CASSLGYSNQPQHF.

The chain couples TRBV2 to TRBJ2-5, with D possibly TRBD2 on 6 matching bases. V was cut by 2 bases and J by 6 bases, with 13 bases left in between. Germline CDR1 is SNHLY and CDR2 is FYNNEI. The CDR3 has 14 residues. Here the CDR3 reads CASSERLGRKTQYF. The CDR3 DNA reads TGTGCCAGCAGTGAAAGGTTAGGGAGGAAGACCCAGTACTTC.

Here the CDR3 DNA reads TGTGCCAGCAGCTTTGCCGGGAGCTATGGCTACACCTTC. This sequence encodes CASSFAGSYGYTF. The rearrangement uses TRBV11-2 and TRBJ1-2; D is unresolved. The CDR3 extends over 13 amino acids. The germline V gene encodes CDR1 SGHAT and CDR2 FQNNGV. V was shortened by 3 bases and J by 4 bases, with 9 bases between the two germline ends.